Presented here are 19 T cell receptor beta chains from one specimen sequenced in a study of neurological immune-mediated disorders. TCRdb passed the 5' RACE reads through MiXCR, listing each CDR3 protein once. The repertoire includes 55,000 to 80,000 distinct CDR3 sequences, roughly 4.8% of them detected once, and roughly 3.4% sits in the top ten. Sequencing was performed on PBMCs. The receptor set was obtained from a woman aged 50 to 60 with multiple sclerosis.

Concerning this clonotype itself: The junction and the germline gene differ at one end; a read error may be behind it. The gene calls are TRBV7-7 and TRBJ2-3; 16 positions match TRBD2. CDR3 length: 16 residues. Germline CDR1 and CDR2: SSHAT and FNYEAQ (reference sequence). CDR3 loop: CASSPGTSGGADTQYF. The CDR3 DNA is TGTGCTAGCAGCCCCGGGACTAGCGGGGGGGCAGATACGCAGTATTTT.

The genes are TRBV7-3 and TRBJ2-2; no clear D gene. The ends were cut back, 2 bases at V and 6 bases at J, with 7 bases in the middle. CDR3 length: 13 amino acids. Germline-derived CDR1 and CDR2 are SGHTA and FQGTGA. The CDR3 DNA reads as TGTGCCAGCAGCTTATCGTCCGCCGGGGAGCTGTTTTTT. Translated: CASSLSSAGELFF.

This clonotype was counted at least ten times. The chain is built from TRBV20-1 and TRBJ2-3; 10 nucleotides match TRBD2. Germline V gene lookup returns CDR1 DFQATT and CDR2 SNEGSKA (reference sequence). The CDR3 sequence is 16 residues long. The V gene end was trimmed by 6 bases and the J gene end by 4 bases; junction bases not matched to a gene: 13. CDR3 DNA sequence: TGCAGTGCAACTCCTTTTGTCAGCGGGGGGGCAGATACGCAGTATTTT. Its translation is CSATPFVSGGADTQYF.

There are many counts of this clonotype. A junction boundary mismatches the germline segment, possibly from a read error. The CDR3 protein is CASSGTVSYNSPLNF. CDR3 DNA sequence: TGTGCCAGCAGCGGGACAGTCTCCTATAATTCACCCCTCAACTTT. The gene calls are TRBV9 and TRBJ1-6, with D possibly matching TRBD1 (6 bases). The CDR3 contains 15 residues. Per germline, CDR1 SGDLS and CDR2 YYNGEE. The full variable domain, its missing parts supplied by reference TRBV9 and TRBJ1-6, is DSGVTQTPKHLITATGQRVTLRCSPRSGDLSVYWYQQSLDQGLQFLIQYYNGEERAKGNILERFSAQQFPDLHSELNLSSLELGDSALYFCASSGTVSYNSPLNFGNGTRLTVT.

In its sample, this clonotype was seen a few times. The chain has TRBV9 and TRBJ2-3, with 9 bases matching TRBD1. V gave up 0 bases and J gave up 0 bases; unmatched junction bases: 8. The CDR3 extends over 18 amino acids. Germline V gene data show CDR1 as SGDLS and CDR2 as YYNGEE. The CDR3 here is CASSVAWGQGVSTDTQYF. The CDR3 bases are TGTGCCAGCAGCGTAGCATGGGGACAGGGCGTTAGCACAGATACGCAGTATTTT.

At least ten counts were recorded for this clonotype. The chain recombines TRBV7-3 with TRBJ2-3, with TRBD1 matching over 9 bases. Germline CDR1 SGHTA, CDR2 FQGTGA. This CDR3 contains 14 residues. V was pared by 4 bases and J by 2 bases, with 1 base of the junction left unmatched. CDR3 DNA sequence: TGTGCCAGCAGCTGGGACAGGGACACAGATACGCAGTATTTT. Its protein is CASSWDRDTDTQYF.

In this sample, this clonotype turned up many times. The CDR3 loop reads CSARTSGGTYEQYV. The DNA for the CDR3 is TGCAGTGCTAGAACTAGCGGGGGAACCTACGAGCAGTACGTC. The rearrangement uses TRBV20-1 and TRBJ2-7, with TRBD2 identical over 11 bases. Germline V gene sequence: CDR1 DFQATT, CDR2 SNEGSKA (reference sequence). With V trimmed by 2 bases and J by 2 bases, 2 bases remained unmatched. The CDR3 contains 14 residues.

The DNA for the CDR3 is TGCGCCAGCAGCTTGGGGGCACAGGGTCGGGAGACCCAGTACTTC. Translated: CASSLGAQGRETQYF. The rearrangement links TRBV5-1 to TRBJ2-5; D may be TRBD1 (6 bases). The CDR3 length is 15 residues. Germline V gene lookup returns CDR1 SGHRS and CDR2 YFSETQ. Trimming pared 0 bases from V and 5 bases from J, leaving 14 bases between. Using reference TRBV5-1 and TRBJ2-5 for the parts outside the CDR3, the full variable domain is KAGVTQTPRYLIKTRGQQVTLSCSPISGHRSVSWYQQTPGQGLQFLFEYFSETQRNKGNFPGRFSGRQFSNSRSEMNVSTLELGDSALYLCASSLGAQGRETQYFGPGTRLLVL.

Ten or more counts support this clonotype. The V gene is TRBV9, the J gene TRBJ1-2, with 9 bases that match TRBD1. The CDR3 contains 18 residues. The germline V gene encodes CDR1 SGDLS and CDR2 YYNGEE. The V gene end was trimmed by 3 bases and the J gene end by 2 bases; junction bases not matched to a gene: 14. CDR3 sequence reads: CASSASPHSGTGNYGYTF. DNA of the CDR3: TGTGCCAGCAGCGCGTCGCCCCACTCCGGGACAGGGAACTATGGCTACACCTTC. The whole variable domain, filled in from reference TRBV9 and TRBJ1-2, reads DSGVTQTPKHLITATGQRVTLRCSPRSGDLSVYWYQQSLDQGLQFLIQYYNGEERAKGNILERFSAQQFPDLHSELNLSSLELGDSALYFCASSASPHSGTGNYGYTFGSGTRLTVV.

In this sample, this clonotype turned up many times. CDR3 DNA: TGTGCCAGCAGCGCCTACACTGAAGCTTTCTTT. Translating it yields CASSAYTEAFF. The chain joins TRBV7-2 to TRBJ1-1; no clear D. This CDR3 region has 11 residues. Between the trimmed V and J ends, which lost 5 bases and 3 bases, there was a span of 4 bases. Germline assignment: CDR1 SGHTA and CDR2 FQGNSA.

This clonotype was seen ten or more times. V is TRBV9 and J is TRBJ1-5; a possible D gene is TRBD1 (5 bases). Trimming cost V 2 bases and J 5 bases, with 5 bases left between them. This CDR3 is 12 amino acids long. Looked up from germline, CDR1 is SGDLS and CDR2 is YYNGEE. DNA for the CDR3: TGTGCCAGCAGCGTGGGGGATCAGCCCCAGCATTTT. Amino acid sequence: CASSVGDQPQHF.

This clonotype was counted at least ten times. This chain uses TRBV18 with TRBJ2-6, with no clear D. Germline CDR1 is KGHSH and CDR2 is LQKENI. This CDR3 is built from 13 residues. V shed 3 bases and J shed 0 bases, with 0 bases lying between them. The CDR3 is CASSPSGANVLTF. The CDR3 DNA reads TGTGCCAGCTCACCCTCTGGGGCCAACGTCCTGACTTTC.

This clonotype has a count of ten or more. The rearrangement links TRBV20-1 to TRBJ2-5, with 8 nucleotides matching TRBD1. Germline CDR1 is DFQATT and CDR2 is SNEGSKA (reference sequence). Germline trimming cut 6 bases from V and 3 bases from J; bases unmatched to any gene: 9. The CDR3 is made up of 14 amino acids. CDR3 sequence (DNA): TGCAGTGCCCCCTCCCAGGGGGCTAAAGAGACCCAGTACTTC. It is translated as CSAPSQGAKETQYF.

This clonotype showed up many times. The chain employs TRBV5-1 and TRBJ2-3, with D tentatively TRBD2 (5 bases). CDR1 SGHRS and CDR2 YFSETQ come from the germline V gene. V was clipped by 5 bases and J by 2 bases, with 12 bases between them. The CDR3 consists of 14 residues. The CDR3 loop reads CASRSGDNTDTQYF. The CDR3 nucleotides are TGCGCCAGCAGATCCGGGGATAACACAGATACGCAGTATTTT.

This clonotype was counted at least ten times. V and J are TRBV5-1 and TRBJ1-1; D is ambiguous. V lost 0 bases and J 3 bases, leaving 0 bases between the germline ends. Germline V gene sequence: CDR1 SGHRS, CDR2 YFSETQ. The CDR3 contains 11 residues. CDR3 region: CASSLDTEAFF. The CDR3 DNA follows: TGCGCCAGCAGCTTGGACACTGAAGCTTTCTTT.

This clonotype was seen ten or more times. The V gene is TRBV15, the J gene TRBJ1-2, with D perhaps matching TRBD1 (5 bases). Germline CDR1 is LNHNV and CDR2 is YYDKDF (reference sequence). With 0 bases removed from V and 8 bases from J, the gap between germline ends came to 16 bases. CDR3 length: 15 residues. The CDR3 region has the DNA TGTGCCACCAGCAGAGATCCGGGCCGGGGGGAAGGCTACACCTTC. Translation gives CATSRDPGRGEGYTF.

This clonotype was seen ten or more times. The gene calls are TRBV7-6 and TRBJ2-7; perhaps TRBD1 as D (6 bases). Germline V gene data show CDR1 as SGHVS and CDR2 as FNYEAQ. The V end was cut by 0 bases, the J end by 8 bases, with 11 bases between. The CDR3 runs to 13 residues. The DNA for the CDR3 is TGTGCCAGCAGCTTAGCCCGATGGGACAAGCAGTACGTC. Translating it yields CASSLARWDKQYV.

This clonotype was observed many times. The chain uses TRBV5-1 and TRBJ2-1, with TRBD2 matching over 8 bases. Germline CDR1 is SGHRS and CDR2 is YFSETQ. CDR3 length: 15 residues. With 4 bases clipped from V and 7 bases from J, the junction kept 10 bases outside the gene matches. CDR3 region: CASSLLTSDGNEQFF. The CDR3 bases are TGCGCCAGCAGCCTGCTGACTAGCGACGGGAATGAGCAGTTCTTC.

This clonotype was counted at least ten times. The gene calls are TRBV24-1 and TRBJ1-2, with D perhaps TRBD1 (5 bases). V was clipped by 4 bases and J by 6 bases, with 11 bases between them. The V gene's germline CDR1 is KGHDR and CDR2 SFDVKD. There are 13 residues in the CDR3. CDR3 sequence reads: CATSEAGEDGYTF. The DNA for the CDR3 is TGTGCCACCAGTGAGGCGGGGGAGGATGGCTACACCTTC.